These T cell receptor beta chains were read from a single sample in a study of T-cell reconstitution after alpha-beta-depleted transplantation in children. TCRdb re-analysed the PCR reads in MiXCR, keeping a single row per CDR3 protein. The table records more than 200,000 distinct CDR3 sequences, 24% of them present only once. The sample was PBMCs, mostly from graft donor cells, taken 360 days after TCRalphabeta/CD19-depleted stem cell transplant. The receptors originated from a female patient aged 2-15 years who had a stem cell transplant for congenital amegakaryocytic thrombocytopenia, so the T cells may come from the graft donor. CDR3s include the opening cysteine and the closing phenylalanine or tryptophan.

j_call	v_call	cdr3_aa
TRBJ2-7	TRBV6-5	CASSSDRGTYEQYF
TRBJ2-7	TRBV3-1	CASSGRTSGLYEQYF
TRBJ2-5	TRBV4-2	CASSQTDGTRPPETQYF
TRBJ2-3	TRBV7-8	CASSRTRGRNTDTQYF
TRBJ2-2	TRBV6-2/TRBV6-3	CATNITPRWLTGELFF
TRBJ2-7	TRBV7-2	CASSLVRIAGSSEQYF
TRBJ2-1	TRBV9	CASSVTTYSSYNEQFF
TRBJ2-3	TRBV12-3/TRBV12-4	CASSSFGATDTQYF
TRBJ2-2	TRBV6-5	CASSYRPRNTGELFF
TRBJ2-7	TRBV27	CASSWAGGRYEQYF
TRBJ2-7	TRBV28	CASRTDRSSESEQYF
TRBJ2-3	TRBV20-1	CSVGLVYSTDTQYF
TRBJ2-7	TRBV5-1	CASSLVPSQSGYEQYF
TRBJ1-2	TRBV29-1	CSGTIQGIHGYTF
TRBJ1-1	TRBV4-1	CASSHLLAGGGNTEAFF
TRBJ1-4	TRBV12-3/TRBV12-4	CASSFGGNLNEKLFF
TRBJ2-7	TRBV5-1	CASSPSISSYEQYF
TRBJ1-2	TRBV15	CATSRDQGGLDYGYTF
TRBJ2-7	TRBV7-9	CASSPRLAGDEEQYF
TRBJ2-1	TRBV20-1	CSASGTSDINEQFF
TRBJ2-3	TRBV7-2	CASSPRLAGGDTQYF
TRBJ2-1	TRBV24-1	CATSGVIHNEQFF
TRBJ2-2	TRBV19	CASTGPNTGELFF
TRBJ1-1	TRBV30	CAWSVRRFGSTEAFF
TRBJ1-1	TRBV20-1	CSARPGVNTEAFF
TRBJ2-7	TRBV28	CASSILGQTSYEQYF
TRBJ1-1	TRBV7-2	CASSYRQGLYPEAFF
TRBJ1-5	TRBV20-1	CSARRPGGAGQPQHF
TRBJ2-7	TRBV4-2	CASSQDHGGTYEQYF
TRBJ1-6	TRBV5-1	CASSLVRQGARNSPLHF
TRBJ2-5	TRBV4-2	CASSQAGTVEETQYF
TRBJ2-1	TRBV5-1	CASSRVRTGDNEQFF
TRBJ1-1	TRBV10-3	CAIRDGQGGTEAFF
TRBJ2-3	TRBV6-4	CASSDRQGTDTQYF
TRBJ2-7	TRBV3-1	CASSQSTGDYEQYF
TRBJ2-3	TRBV28	CASSLWTGGTDTQYF
TRBJ1-5	TRBV24-1	CATSDGAQGPQPQHF
TRBJ1-2	TRBV5-1	CASSRGTDYYGYTF
TRBJ2-1	TRBV4-3	CASSQDLLNEQFF
TRBJ2-5	TRBV20-1	CSAVRGGETQYF
TRBJ2-7	TRBV9	CASSVGLAGEYEQYF
TRBJ2-1	TRBV4-2	CASSQVEGPNRFF
TRBJ1-1	TRBV5-1	CASSLGTLNTEAFF
TRBJ2-1	TRBV27	CASSLTPWSSYNEQFF
TRBJ2-5	TRBV28	CASRSPGREGPKTQYF
TRBJ2-3	TRBV15	CATPVLGARSLDTQYF
TRBJ2-7	TRBV12-3/TRBV12-4	CASSSGLTYEQYF
TRBJ1-1	TRBV6-1	CASILQLNTEAFF
TRBJ2-2	TRBV7-3	CASSTTGLAVNTGELFF
TRBJ1-6	TRBV6-1	CASSRDRASSPLHF
TRBJ2-3	TRBV4-1	CASSPDRGPDTQYF
TRBJ2-1	TRBV29-1	CSVRDQPKHNEQFF
TRBJ1-2	TRBV20-1	CSAMSESFGYTF
TRBJ2-7	TRBV28	CASRRAGTNYEQYF
TRBJ2-5	TRBV5-1	CASSLAVVREETQYF